This T cell receptor beta chain derives from a study of T cell changes during pregnancy in multiple sclerosis. The table came from immunoSEQ multiplex PCR; TCRdb's copy has only in-frame clones and leaves some out. The sample yields about 28,000 clones, 85% to 95% seen once. Germline V lookup: CDR1 MGHDK, CDR2 SYGVNS. This CDR3 region has 15 residues. Trimming at V came to 8 bases and at J to 5 bases, leaving 10 bases not matched to a gene. Specimen: CD4+ T cells from peripheral blood mononuclear cells, collected after pregnancy. The J gene is TRBJ2-2, the V gene TRBV25-1; 8 bases agree with TRBD1. This receptor was taken from a female donor with multiple sclerosis, enrolled in a pregnancy study. CDR3 sequence reads: CASSRQGAWTGELFF. The DNA for the CDR3 is TGTGCCAGCTCACGTCAGGGGGCATGGACCGGGGAGCTGTTTTTT.